Listed below are T cell receptor beta chains from one sample, sequenced in a study of blood T cell repertoires in COVID-19. Data came from immunoSEQ multiplex PCR; TCRdb stores just in-frame clones and leaves some out. The data hold about 170,000 clones, with over 75% observed a single time. The sequenced sample consisted of PBMCs or T cells enriched from blood (not recorded which). The receptors stem from a woman under 30 who had recovered from COVID-19. Each CDR3 is given with its conserved first and last residue.

V gene: TRBV7-9
J gene: TRBJ2-7
CDR3 protein: CASSYGRGEQYF

V gene: TRBV27
J gene: TRBJ2-1
CDR3 protein: CASSFAGDEQFF

V gene: TRBV7-3
J gene: TRBJ2-7
CDR3 protein: CASSPSSSGGTYEQYF

V gene: TRBV27
J gene: TRBJ2-6
CDR3 protein: CASSPTTPGSGANVLTF

V gene: TRBV12-3/TRBV12-4
J gene: TRBJ1-4
CDR3 protein: CASSLDSYEKLFF

V gene: TRBV21-1
J gene: TRBJ1-3
CDR3 protein: CAIRSPTGTGTEGGTGNTIYF

V gene: TRBV5-1
J gene: TRBJ2-1
CDR3 protein: CASSFGDRAYNEQFF

V gene: TRBV11-2
J gene: TRBJ2-7
CDR3 protein: CASSEGQFVYEQYF

V gene: TRBV9
J gene: TRBJ2-7
CDR3 protein: CASSVGLAEGHEQYF

V gene: TRBV5-4
J gene: TRBJ2-7
CDR3 protein: CASSLGGTSSSYEQYF

V gene: TRBV7-8
J gene: TRBJ2-7
CDR3 protein: CASSLASGPDYEQYF

V gene: TRBV9
J gene: TRBJ1-2
CDR3 protein: CASSGTGTGIYGYTF

V gene: TRBV18
J gene: TRBJ2-5
CDR3 protein: CASSSSRGGLYQETQYF

V gene: TRBV5-1
J gene: TRBJ1-1
CDR3 protein: CASSPEGTPGTEAFF

V gene: TRBV11-2
J gene: TRBJ2-5
CDR3 protein: CASSLRGRWETQYF

V gene: TRBV2
J gene: TRBJ1-5
CDR3 protein: CASSEEIMQPQHF

V gene: TRBV23-1
J gene: TRBJ1-2
CDR3 protein: CASSRDLNLGHNYGYTF

V gene: TRBV6-5
J gene: TRBJ1-5
CDR3 protein: CASSLGGSNQPQHF

V gene: TRBV19
J gene: TRBJ1-4
CDR3 protein: CASSPSGDSRLFF

V gene: TRBV7-2
J gene: TRBJ2-6
CDR3 protein: CASSLPQGAQVSGANVLTF

V gene: TRBV6-5
J gene: TRBJ2-2
CDR3 protein: CASSNTGTRPGELFF

V gene: TRBV7-9
J gene: TRBJ2-1
CDR3 protein: CASSLTDYNNEQFF

V gene: TRBV7-2
J gene: TRBJ1-3
CDR3 protein: CASSLAGTASGNTIYF

V gene: TRBV10-3
J gene: TRBJ1-1
CDR3 protein: CAISESSGGRAEAFF

V gene: TRBV5-6
J gene: TRBJ1-6
CDR3 protein: CASSLLVPYNSPLHF

V gene: TRBV7-9
J gene: TRBJ2-7
CDR3 protein: CASSSRTGFYEQYF

V gene: TRBV6-5
J gene: TRBJ2-3
CDR3 protein: CASSNPSATDTQYF

V gene: TRBV14
J gene: TRBJ2-2
CDR3 protein: CASSSGPLAGASPTGELFF

V gene: TRBV29-1
J gene: TRBJ2-2
CDR3 protein: CSAGTSGRANGELFF

V gene: TRBV11-2
J gene: TRBJ1-3
CDR3 protein: CASSLVSFWGAGNTIYF

V gene: TRBV19
J gene: TRBJ1-2
CDR3 protein: CASSYRANYGYTF

V gene: TRBV11-2
J gene: TRBJ2-7
CDR3 protein: CASSPGTSGSSLEQYF

V gene: TRBV21-1
J gene: TRBJ2-4
CDR3 protein: CASSHFRGEVGNIQYF

V gene: TRBV15
J gene: TRBJ1-1
CDR3 protein: CATSRDYGTATLNTEAFF

V gene: TRBV7-9
J gene: TRBJ2-7
CDR3 protein: CASSPALLSGRENSYEQYF

V gene: TRBV3-1/TRBV3-2
J gene: TRBJ1-2
CDR3 protein: CASSQAGVCTF